This T cell receptor beta chain originates from a study of T-cell reconstitution after alpha-beta-depleted transplantation in children. General study results and limits: About two months after transplant, alpha-beta T cells reportedly came from several hundred expanded graft clones. High day-60 TCRbeta diversity in some patients came from surviving recipient T cells and thymic progenitors. At one year after transplant, newly produced T cells mostly accounted for T-cell counts and diversity.

The V and J ends lost 0 bases and 4 bases respectively, with 4 bases between them. The CDR3 loop spans 12 amino acids. Per the germline V gene, CDR1 is SGHRS and CDR2 is YFSETQ. Using unique molecular identifiers, the investigators prepared the TCRbeta library. MiXCR, run by TCRdb on the PCR reads, gives a single entry per CDR3 protein. The sample lists some 200,000 distinct CDR3 sequences, roughly 7% occurring once. This clonotype was counted many times. The target antigen is unknown. The input for sequencing was PBMCs, taken before TCRalphabeta/CD19-depleted stem cell transplant. This TCR was recovered from a boy aged 2 to 9 with acute lymphoblastic leukemia, due to receive a stem cell transplant. V usage is TRBV5-1 and J usage is TRBJ1-1; D gene ambiguous. CDR3: CASSLVGTEAFF. The CDR3, as DNA: TGCGCCAGCAGCTTGGTGGGCACTGAAGCTTTCTTT.